This T cell receptor beta chain was sequenced for a study of blood T cell repertoires in COVID-19. Study-wide context: Acute and convalescent COVID-19 specimens originated in the United States, Italy and Spain. The cDNA or gDNA used as material had been derived from T cells, B-cell-depleted T cells, or PBMCs.

The count of this clone is one. This CDR3 has 14 amino acids. The germline V gene encodes CDR1 SGHTA and CDR2 FQGNSA. Trimming took 1 base from V and 3 from J; bases not matched to a gene: 2. Sequencing was performed with immunoSEQ multiplex PCR; in TCRdb, only in-frame clones are kept and a portion is missing. Of 60,000 to 70,000 clones in the sample, approximately 83% were seen once. The receptor comes from a middle-aged man with COVID-19, enrolled during active disease. The sequenced sample was peripheral blood. The rearrangement uses TRBV7-2 and TRBJ1-2; TRBD1 matches at 7 bases. The CDR3 spells CASSLDRGYYGYTF. The DNA of the CDR3 is TGTGCCAGCAGCTTAGACAGGGGTTACTATGGCTACACCTTC. The whole variable domain, filled in from reference TRBV7-2 and TRBJ1-2, reads GAGVSQSPSNKVTEKGKDVELRCDPISGHTALYWYRQSLGQGLEFLIYFQGNSAPDKSGLPSDRFSAERTGGSVSTLTIQRTQQEDSAVYLCASSLDRGYYGYTFGSGTRLTVV.